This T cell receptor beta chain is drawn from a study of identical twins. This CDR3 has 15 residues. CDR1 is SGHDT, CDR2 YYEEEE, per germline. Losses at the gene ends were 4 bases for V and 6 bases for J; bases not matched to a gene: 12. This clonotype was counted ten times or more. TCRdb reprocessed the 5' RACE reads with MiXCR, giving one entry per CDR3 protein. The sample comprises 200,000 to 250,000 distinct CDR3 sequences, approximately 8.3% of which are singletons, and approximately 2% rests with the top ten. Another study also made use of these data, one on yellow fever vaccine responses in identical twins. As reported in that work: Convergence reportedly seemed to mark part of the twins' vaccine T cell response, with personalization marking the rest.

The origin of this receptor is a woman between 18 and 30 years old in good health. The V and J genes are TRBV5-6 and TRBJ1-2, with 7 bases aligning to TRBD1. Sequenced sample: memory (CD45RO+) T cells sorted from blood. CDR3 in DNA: TGTGCCAGCAGCCCATTTGACAGGGACGGGCATGGCTACACCTTC. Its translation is CASSPFDRDGHGYTF. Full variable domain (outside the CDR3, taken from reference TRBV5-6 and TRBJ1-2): DAGVTQSPTHLIKTRGQQVTLRCSPKSGHDTVSWYQQALGQGPQFIFQYYEEEERQRGNFPDRFSGHQFPNYSSELNVNALLLGDSALYLCASSPFDRDGHGYTFGSGTRLTVV.